This T cell receptor (beta chain) was obtained from a study of blood T cell repertoires in COVID-19. Study details: Samples taken during acute and convalescent COVID-19 were collected in the United States, Italy and Spain. Sample material is recorded as cDNA or gDNA derived from T cells, B-cell-depleted T cells, or PBMCs.

The CDR3 spans 21 residues. This clone was recorded a few times. Per the original data handling: Reference gene primer amplification gave estimated nucleated cell counts. Profiled with immunoSEQ multiplex PCR; TCRdb holds only in-frame clones, not every one. V, J and clone size were drawn from that table, and D and trimming were deduced from the DNA. This table has some 130,000 clones, over 75% appearing once. The sample taken for sequencing was peripheral blood. The receptor comes from a man older than 75 with acute or convalescent COVID-19. This sequence joins TRBV21-1 and TRBJ1-6; TRBD1 is the table's D call, not checked against the DNA. TRBV21-1 is flagged as a pseudogene. In nucleotides, the CDR3 is TGTGCCAGCAGCAAAGTAAGAGAGACAGGGGGTCTCGGGACCTATAATTCACCCCTCCACTTT. Protein sequence: CASSKVRETGGLGTYNSPLHF.